This TCR beta chain was identified in a study of cytomegalovirus exposure and HLA in healthy donors. This CDR3 region has 16 residues. Germline-derived CDR1 and CDR2 are SGHDT and YYEEEE. The junction had 15 bases not matched to a gene; V was cut back by 4 bases and J by 5 bases. On this clone itself: As yet, its antigen is unknown.

Study results and limitations: No immune exposure information besides CMV serostatus was available. Across donors, presence/absence analyses took sequencing depth to be roughly uniform. Investigators reported fewer than 200 TCR beta chains as tied to cytomegalovirus. Among CMV-associated TCR beta chains, most appeared HLA-restricted in a later analysis.

This PCR relied on a set of 60 Vbeta primers and 13 Jbeta primers. The data were produced by immunoSEQ multiplex PCR, yet TCRdb's version contains in-frame clones alone and is incomplete. Of fewer than 120,000 clones in the sample, 79% were seen once. This chain links TRBV5-6 with TRBJ2-7; 7 positions match TRBD2. This receptor was identified in a young man in good health and CMV-seropositive. Sequencing was performed on PBMCs. CDR3 residues: CASSHYLGGGVHEQYF. The DNA for the CDR3 is TGTGCCAGCAGCCACTACCTGGGCGGGGGAGTCCACGAGCAGTACTTC.